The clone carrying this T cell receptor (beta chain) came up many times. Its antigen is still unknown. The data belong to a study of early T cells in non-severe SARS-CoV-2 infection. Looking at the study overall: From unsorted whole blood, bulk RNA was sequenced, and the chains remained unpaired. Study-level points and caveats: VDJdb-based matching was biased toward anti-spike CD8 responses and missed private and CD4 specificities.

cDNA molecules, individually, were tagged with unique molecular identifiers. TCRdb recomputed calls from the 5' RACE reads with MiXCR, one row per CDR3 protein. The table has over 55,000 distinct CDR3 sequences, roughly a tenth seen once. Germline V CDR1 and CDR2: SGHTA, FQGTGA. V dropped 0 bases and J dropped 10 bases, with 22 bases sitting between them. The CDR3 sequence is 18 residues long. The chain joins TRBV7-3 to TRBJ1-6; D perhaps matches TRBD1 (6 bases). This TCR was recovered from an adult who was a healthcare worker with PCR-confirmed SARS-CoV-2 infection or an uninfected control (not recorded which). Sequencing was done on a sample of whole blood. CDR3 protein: CASSLTPWGLPKDSPLHF. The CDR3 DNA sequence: TGTGCCAGCAGCTTAACCCCGTGGGGGCTACCTAAGGACTCACCCCTCCACTTT.